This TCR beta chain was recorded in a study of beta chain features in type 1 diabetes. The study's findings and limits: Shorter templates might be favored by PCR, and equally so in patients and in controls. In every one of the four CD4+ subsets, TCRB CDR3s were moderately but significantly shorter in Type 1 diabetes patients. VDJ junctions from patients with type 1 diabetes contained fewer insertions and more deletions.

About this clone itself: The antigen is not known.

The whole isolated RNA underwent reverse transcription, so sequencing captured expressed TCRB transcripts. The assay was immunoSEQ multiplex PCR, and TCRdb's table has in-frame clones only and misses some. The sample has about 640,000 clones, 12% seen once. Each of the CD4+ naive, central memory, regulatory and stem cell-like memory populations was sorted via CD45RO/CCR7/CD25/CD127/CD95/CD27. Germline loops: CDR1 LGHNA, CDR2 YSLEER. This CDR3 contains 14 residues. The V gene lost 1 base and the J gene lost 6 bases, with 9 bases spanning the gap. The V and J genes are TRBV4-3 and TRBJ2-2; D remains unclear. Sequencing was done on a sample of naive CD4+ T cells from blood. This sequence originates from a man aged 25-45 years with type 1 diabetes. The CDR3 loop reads CASSQGAISGELFF. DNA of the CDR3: TGCGCCAGCAGCCAAGGTGCGATTTCCGGGGAGCTGTTTTTT.